A selection of T cell receptor beta chains follows, all from one sample in a study of chemoradiotherapy in HPV16-positive cancers. Assay: immunoSEQ multiplex PCR; the TCRdb copy retains only in-frame clones and omits some. This table holds 30,000 to 45,000 clones, over 75% found once. Sequencing used blood, obtained from a patient who underwent chemoradiotherapy. The source of these receptors is a human donor with HPV-associated anogenital cancer. CDR3s include the opening cysteine and the closing phenylalanine or tryptophan. D genes are given only for firm matches. Size tells how often a clone was seen (once, few, many) or the class of an expanded clone, and some rows leave it out.

V,size,D,J,DNA,CDR3
TRBV5-4,.,TRBD2,TRBJ2-3,TGTGCCAGCAGCTTGGCAGGGCGGGGGGGCACAGATACGCAGTATTTT,CASSLAGRGGTDTQYF
TRBV5-1,.,TRBD1,TRBJ2-1,TGCGCCAGCAGCTTGAACACGGGACAGGGGTTCAATGAGCAGTTCTTC,CASSLNTGQGFNEQFF
TRBV7-6,once,.,TRBJ1-6,TGTGCCAGCAGCTCGGTAGGGAGGGGAAGGTATAATTCACCCCTCCACTTT,CASSSVGRGRYNSPLHF
TRBV7-9,.,.,TRBJ2-3,TGTGCCAGCAGCTCGAGGGGCGATACGCAGTATTTT,CASSSRGDTQYF
TRBV4-3,once,TRBD1,TRBJ1-3,TGCGCCAGCAGCCCAAGACAGGGAACTGGAAACACCATATATTTT,CASSPRQGTGNTIYF
TRBV27,.,TRBD1,TRBJ1-2,TGTGCCAGCAGTCCTCTTACCGGACAGGGCCATGGCTACACCTTC,CASSPLTGQGHGYTF
TRBV6-5,.,.,TRBJ2-1,TGTGCCAGCAGTTCTCCGACAAATGAGCAGTTCTTC,CASSSPTNEQFF
TRBV7-2,.,TRBD2,TRBJ2-1,TGTGCCAGCAGCTTCCTCACACCTAGCGGGGGATTTCGATTCTTC,CASSFLTPSGGFRFF
TRBV6-6,.,.,TRBJ1-1,TGTGCCACCAACGGAGAGGGACGGATCAATGAAGCTTTCTTT,CATNGEGRINEAFF
TRBV5-1,.,TRBD1,TRBJ2-1,TGCGCCAGCAGCTTGGTGGACAGGCGGGTCAATGAGCAGTTCTTC,CASSLVDRRVNEQFF
TRBV27,.,TRBD1,TRBJ1-2,TGTGCCAGCAGTTTTTTCCAGACAGGGTATGGCTACACCTTC,CASSFFQTGYGYTF
TRBV27,.,TRBD1,TRBJ1-6,TGTGCCAGCAGTTCGGGACAGGGGGCAGGTAATTCACCCCTCCACTTT,CASSSGQGAGNSPLHF
TRBV25-1,.,TRBD1,TRBJ2-1,TGTGCCAGCAGCGATCCGGGACAGGGTAGGCGAAATGAGCAGTTCTTC,CASSDPGQGRRNEQFF
TRBV5-4,.,.,TRBJ1-1,TGTGCCAGCAGCTTCGGACAGATGAACACTGAAGCTTTCTTT,CASSFGQMNTEAFF
TRBV9,.,.,TRBJ1-4,TGTGCCAGCAGCGTCAGTACAGGGATTGGTAATGAAAAACTGTTTTTT,CASSVSTGIGNEKLFF
TRBV25-1,.,.,TRBJ2-3,TGTGCCAGCAGTGCTAGGAGGGGGGCAGATACGCAGTATTTT,CASSARRGADTQYF
TRBV6-5,.,.,TRBJ1-3,TGTGCCAGCAGTTACGGGGGCTCTGGAAACACCATATATTTT,CASSYGGSGNTIYF
TRBV6-5,.,TRBD1,TRBJ1-2,TGTGCCAGCGGACCACAGGGGGCGTCTAACTATGGCTACACCTTC,CASGPQGASNYGYTF
TRBV7-9,.,TRBD1,TRBJ2-7,TGTGCCAGCAGCTCGGACAGGGGGCACCCCTACGAGCAGTACTTC,CASSSDRGHPYEQYF